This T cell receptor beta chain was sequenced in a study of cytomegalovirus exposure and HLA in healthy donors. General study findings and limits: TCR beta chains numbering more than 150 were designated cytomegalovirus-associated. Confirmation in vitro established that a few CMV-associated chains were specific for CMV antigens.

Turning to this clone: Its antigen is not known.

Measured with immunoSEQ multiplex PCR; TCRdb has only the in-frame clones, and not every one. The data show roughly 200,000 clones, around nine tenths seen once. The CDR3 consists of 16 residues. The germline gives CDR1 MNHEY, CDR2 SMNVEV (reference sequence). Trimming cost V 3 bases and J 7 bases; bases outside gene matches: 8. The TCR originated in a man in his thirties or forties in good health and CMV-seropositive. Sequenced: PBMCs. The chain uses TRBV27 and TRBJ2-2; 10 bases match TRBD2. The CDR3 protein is CASSFGLAGVGGELFF. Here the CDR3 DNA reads TGTGCCAGCAGTTTTGGTCTAGCGGGAGTCGGCGGGGAGCTGTTTTTT.